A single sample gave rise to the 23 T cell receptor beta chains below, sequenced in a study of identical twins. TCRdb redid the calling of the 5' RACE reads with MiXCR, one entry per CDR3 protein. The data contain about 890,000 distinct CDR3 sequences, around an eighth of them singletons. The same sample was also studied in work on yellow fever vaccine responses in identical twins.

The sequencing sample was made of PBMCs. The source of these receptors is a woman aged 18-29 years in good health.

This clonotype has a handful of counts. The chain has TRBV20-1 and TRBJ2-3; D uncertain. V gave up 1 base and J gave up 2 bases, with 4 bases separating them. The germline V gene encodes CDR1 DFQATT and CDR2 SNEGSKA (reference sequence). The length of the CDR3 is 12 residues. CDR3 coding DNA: TGCAGTGCTAGAGTTGTCACAGATACGCAGTATTTT. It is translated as CSARVVTDTQYF.

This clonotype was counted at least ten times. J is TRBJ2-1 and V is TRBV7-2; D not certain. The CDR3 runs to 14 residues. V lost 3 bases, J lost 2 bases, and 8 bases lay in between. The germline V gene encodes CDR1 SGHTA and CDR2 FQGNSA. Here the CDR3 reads CASSLSTTYNEQFF. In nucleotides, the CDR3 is TGTGCCAGCAGCTTGTCAACAACCTACAATGAGCAGTTCTTC.

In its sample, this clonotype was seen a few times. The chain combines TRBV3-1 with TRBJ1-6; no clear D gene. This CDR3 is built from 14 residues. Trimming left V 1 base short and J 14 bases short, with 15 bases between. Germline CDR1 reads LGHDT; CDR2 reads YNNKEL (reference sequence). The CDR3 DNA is TGTGCCAGCAGCCAAGCGGGAGCGGGAGTAGCCCTCCACTTT. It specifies CASSQAGAGVALHF.

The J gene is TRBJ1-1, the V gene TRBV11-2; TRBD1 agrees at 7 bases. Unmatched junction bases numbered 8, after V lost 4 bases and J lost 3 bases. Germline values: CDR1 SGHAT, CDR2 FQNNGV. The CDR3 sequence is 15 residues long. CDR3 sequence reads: CASSSQTGTDTEAFF. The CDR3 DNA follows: TGTGCCAGCAGCTCCCAGACAGGGACTGACACTGAAGCTTTCTTT. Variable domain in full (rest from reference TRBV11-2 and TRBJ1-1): EAGVAQSPRYKIIEKRQSVAFWCNPISGHATLYWYQQILGQGPKLLIQFQNNGVVDDSQLPKDRFSAERLKGVDSTLKIQPAKLEDSAVYLCASSSQTGTDTEAFFGQGTRLTVV.

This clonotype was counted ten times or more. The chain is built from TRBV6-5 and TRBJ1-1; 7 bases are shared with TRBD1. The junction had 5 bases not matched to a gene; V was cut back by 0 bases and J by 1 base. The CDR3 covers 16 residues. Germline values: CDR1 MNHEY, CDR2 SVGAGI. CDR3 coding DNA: TGTGCCAGCAGTTACTCCCAGGGACAGTGGAACACTGAAGCTTTCTTT. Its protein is CASSYSQGQWNTEAFF.

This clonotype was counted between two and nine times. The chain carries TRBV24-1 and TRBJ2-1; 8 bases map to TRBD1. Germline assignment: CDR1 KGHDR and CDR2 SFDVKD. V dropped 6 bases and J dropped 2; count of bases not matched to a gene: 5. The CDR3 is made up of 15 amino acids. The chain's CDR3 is CATSRTGRPYNEQFF. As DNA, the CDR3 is TGTGCCACCAGTAGGACAGGGAGGCCCTACAATGAGCAGTTCTTC.

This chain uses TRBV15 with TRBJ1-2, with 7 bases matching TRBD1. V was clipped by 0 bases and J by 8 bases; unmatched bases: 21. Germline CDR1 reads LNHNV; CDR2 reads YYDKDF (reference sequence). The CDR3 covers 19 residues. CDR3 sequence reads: CATSRDLIPATGRGQGYTF. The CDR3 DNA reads TGTGCCACCAGCAGAGACCTCATCCCAGCGACAGGGAGGGGGCAAGGCTACACCTTC.

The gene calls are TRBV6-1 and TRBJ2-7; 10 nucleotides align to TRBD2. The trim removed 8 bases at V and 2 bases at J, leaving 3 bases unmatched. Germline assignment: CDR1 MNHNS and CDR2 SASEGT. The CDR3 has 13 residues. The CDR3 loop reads CASGLAVPYEQYF. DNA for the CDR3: TGTGCCAGCGGACTAGCGGTCCCCTACGAGCAGTACTTC.

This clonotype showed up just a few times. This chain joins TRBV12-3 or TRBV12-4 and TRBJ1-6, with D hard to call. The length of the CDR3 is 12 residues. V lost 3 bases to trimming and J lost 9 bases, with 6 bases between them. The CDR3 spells CASSFSPSPLHF. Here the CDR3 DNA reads TGTGCCAGCAGTTTTTCCCCTTCACCCCTCCACTTT.

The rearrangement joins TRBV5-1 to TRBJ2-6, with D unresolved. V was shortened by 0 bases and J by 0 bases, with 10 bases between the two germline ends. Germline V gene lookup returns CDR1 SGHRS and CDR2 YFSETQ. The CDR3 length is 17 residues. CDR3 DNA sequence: TGCGCCAGCAGCTTGGCCACGAAGAGCTCTGGGGCCAACGTCCTGACTTTC. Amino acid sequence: CASSLATKSSGANVLTF.

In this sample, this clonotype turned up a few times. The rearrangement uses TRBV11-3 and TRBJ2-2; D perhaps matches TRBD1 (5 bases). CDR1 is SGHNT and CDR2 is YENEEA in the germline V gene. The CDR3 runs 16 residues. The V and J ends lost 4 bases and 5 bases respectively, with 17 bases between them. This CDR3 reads CASSSNGHVRTGELFF. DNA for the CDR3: TGTGCCAGCAGCTCTAACGGACATGTCAGGACCGGGGAGCTGTTTTTT.

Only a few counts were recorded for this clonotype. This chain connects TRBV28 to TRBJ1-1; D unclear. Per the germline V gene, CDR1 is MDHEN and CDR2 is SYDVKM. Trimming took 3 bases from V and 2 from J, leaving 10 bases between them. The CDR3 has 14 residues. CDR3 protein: CASSFPFTNTEAFF. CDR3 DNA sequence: TGTGCCAGCAGTTTTCCCTTTACCAACACTGAAGCTTTCTTT.

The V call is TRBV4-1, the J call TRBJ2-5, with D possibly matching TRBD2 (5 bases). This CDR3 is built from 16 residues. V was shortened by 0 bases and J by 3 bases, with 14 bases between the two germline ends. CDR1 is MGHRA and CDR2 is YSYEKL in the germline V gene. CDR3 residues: CASSQDRRWGEETQYF. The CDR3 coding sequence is TGCGCCAGCAGCCAAGATCGTCGTTGGGGAGAAGAGACCCAGTACTTC.

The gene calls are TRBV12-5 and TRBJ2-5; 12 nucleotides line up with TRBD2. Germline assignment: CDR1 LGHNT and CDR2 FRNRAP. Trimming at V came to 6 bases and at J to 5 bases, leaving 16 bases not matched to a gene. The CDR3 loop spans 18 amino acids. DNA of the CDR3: TGTGCTAGTGGCCCGTCGGGCCTAGCGGGAGGGCTTGGGGAGACCCAGTACTTC. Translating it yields CASGPSGLAGGLGETQYF.

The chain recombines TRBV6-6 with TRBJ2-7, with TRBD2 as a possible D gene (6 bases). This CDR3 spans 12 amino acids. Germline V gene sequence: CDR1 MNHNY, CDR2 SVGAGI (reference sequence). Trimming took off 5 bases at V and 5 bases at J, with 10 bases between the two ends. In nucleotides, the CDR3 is TGTGCCAGCAGTCAGGGACTGAACGAGCAGTACTTC. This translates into CASSQGLNEQYF.

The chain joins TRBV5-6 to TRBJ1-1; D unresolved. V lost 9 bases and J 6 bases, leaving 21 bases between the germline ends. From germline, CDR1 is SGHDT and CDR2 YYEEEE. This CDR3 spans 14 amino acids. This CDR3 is CAIGAGLIHSEAFF. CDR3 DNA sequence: TGTGCCATCGGCGCCGGGCTCATCCACTCTGAAGCTTTCTTT.

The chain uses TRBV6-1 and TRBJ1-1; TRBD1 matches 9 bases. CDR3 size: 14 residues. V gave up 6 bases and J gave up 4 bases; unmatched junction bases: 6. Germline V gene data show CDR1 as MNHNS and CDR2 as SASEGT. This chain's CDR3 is CASRGQGGSTEAFF. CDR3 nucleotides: TGTGCCAGCAGGGGACAGGGCGGGAGCACTGAAGCTTTCTTT.

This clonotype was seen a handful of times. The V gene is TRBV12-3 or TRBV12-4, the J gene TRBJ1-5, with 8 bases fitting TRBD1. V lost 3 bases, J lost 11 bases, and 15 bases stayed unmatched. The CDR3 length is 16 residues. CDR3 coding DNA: TGTGCCAGCAGTTTGGGGACAGGCCGTACATTTCGGTCCCAGCATTTT. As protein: CASSLGTGRTFRSQHF.

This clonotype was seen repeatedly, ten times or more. CDR3 bases: TGTGCCAGCAGCCAAGATGCTGGGGGAGGAACCCCCTACGAGCAGTACTTC. Its translation: CASSQDAGGGTPYEQYF. This chain links TRBV3-1 with TRBJ2-7, with D tentatively TRBD2 (6 bases). The V gene lost 0 bases and the J gene lost 2 bases, with 17 bases spanning the gap. Germline V CDR1 and CDR2: LGHDT, YNNKEL (reference sequence). This CDR3 has 17 residues.

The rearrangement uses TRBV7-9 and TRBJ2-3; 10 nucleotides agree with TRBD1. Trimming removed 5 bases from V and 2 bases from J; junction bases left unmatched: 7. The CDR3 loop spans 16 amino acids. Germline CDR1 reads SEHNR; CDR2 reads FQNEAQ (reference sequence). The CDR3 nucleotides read TGTGCCAGCAGCCCCCGGACAGGGGGGATCACAGATACGCAGTATTTT. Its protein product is CASSPRTGGITDTQYF.

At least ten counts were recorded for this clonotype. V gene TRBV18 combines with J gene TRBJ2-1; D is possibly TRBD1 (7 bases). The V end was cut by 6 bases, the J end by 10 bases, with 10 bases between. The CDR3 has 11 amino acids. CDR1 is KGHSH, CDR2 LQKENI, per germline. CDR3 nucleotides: TGTGCCAGCTCTGGAGGGGGCGAGCAGTTCTTC. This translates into CASSGGGEQFF. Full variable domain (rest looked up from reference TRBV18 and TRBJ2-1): NAGVMQNPRHLVRRRGQEARLRCSPMKGHSHVYWYRQLPEEGLKFMVYLQKENIIDESGMPKERFSAEFPKEGPSILRIQQVVRGDSAAYFCASSGGGEQFFGPGTRLTVL.

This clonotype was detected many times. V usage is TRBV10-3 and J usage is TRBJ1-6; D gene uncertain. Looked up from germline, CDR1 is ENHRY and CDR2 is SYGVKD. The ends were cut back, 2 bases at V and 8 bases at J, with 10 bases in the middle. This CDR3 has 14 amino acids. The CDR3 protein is CAISERQRDSPLHF. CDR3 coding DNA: TGTGCCATCAGTGAGCGTCAGAGGGATTCACCCCTCCACTTT.

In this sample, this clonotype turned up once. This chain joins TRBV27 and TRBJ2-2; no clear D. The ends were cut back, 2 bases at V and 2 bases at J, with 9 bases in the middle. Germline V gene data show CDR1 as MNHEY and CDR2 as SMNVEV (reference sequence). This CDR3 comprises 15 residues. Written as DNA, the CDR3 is TGTGCCAGCAGTTTAACCCGAGGTAACACCGGGGAGCTGTTTTTT. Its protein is CASSLTRGNTGELFF.